This T cell receptor beta chain appears in the sequencing data of a study of blood T cell repertoires in COVID-19. Across the whole study: Sites in the United States, Italy and Spain provided acute and convalescent COVID-19 samples.

Germline CDR1 is MNHEY and CDR2 is SMNVEV (reference sequence). V dropped 6 bases and J dropped 2 bases, with 20 bases sitting between them. This CDR3 spans 16 amino acids. TCRdb's table, derived via immunoSEQ multiplex PCR, lists solely in-frame clones and lacks some. The table records tens of thousands of clones, roughly 84% of them present only once. The V call is TRBV27, the J call TRBJ2-7; D perhaps matches TRBD1 (6 bases). The sequenced material came from peripheral blood. The clonotype was recovered from a man at least 80 years old with active or convalescent COVID-19. The CDR3 protein is CASSPIRDTGAYEQYF. The CDR3 DNA sequence: TGTGCCAGCAGCCCAATCCGGGACACGGGCGCCTACGAGCAGTACTTC.